This T cell receptor beta chain stems from a study of T cell repertoires in cytomegalovirus infection. Comments on this clonotype: Its antigen is unidentified.

This CDR3 has 18 amino acids. Per germline, CDR1 SGHVS and CDR2 FNYEAQ. V lost 3 bases and J lost 0, with 20 bases in between. TCRdb reprocessed the reads with MiXCR, giving one entry per CDR3 protein. The sample lists 75,000 to 100,000 distinct CDR3 sequences; about 29% were seen once. This receptor was obtained from a human donor in good health (CMV status not recorded). Some clones in this sample may be carry-over from other donors' samples. The chain combines TRBV7-6 with TRBJ2-5; the D gene could be TRBD1 or TRBD2 (5 bases each). This sample comprised CD8+ T cells from cultured PBMCs, obtained from culture after CMV antigen stimulation. The CDR3 reads CASSLRPPGRTYQETQYF. DNA of the CDR3: TGTGCCAGCAGCTTGCGACCCCCGGGACGGACGTACCAAGAGACCCAGTACTTC.